The rows below give T cell receptor beta chains drawn from one sample of a study of blood T cell repertoires in COVID-19. Profiling relied on immunoSEQ multiplex PCR, and the TCRdb table lists in-frame clones only, not all of them. The sample has 250,000 or so clones, around 82% seen once. Sequencing was carried out using PBMCs or T cells enriched from blood (not recorded which). Every receptor here comes from a man in his fifties or sixties who had recovered from COVID-19. CDR3s include the opening cysteine and the closing phenylalanine or tryptophan. The D gene is left open where the match is weak. Size is omitted from some rows. Given values are once, few, many or a class for expanded clones.

V: TRBV5-6; size: .; D: .; J: TRBJ2-1; CDR3: CATTRGPIPHNEQFF; DNA: TGTGCCACCACCAGGGGTCCAATCCCCCACAATGAGCAGTTCTTC
V: TRBV18; size: .; D: TRBD2; J: TRBJ2-5; CDR3: CASSPPRGRVRETQYF; DNA: TGTGCCAGCTCACCACCGAGAGGGAGGGTGAGGGAGACCCAGTACTTC
V: TRBV5-4; size: .; D: .; J: TRBJ2-7; CDR3: CASSPGVAATYEQYF; DNA: TGTGCCAGCAGCCCGGGGGTAGCGGCCACCTACGAGCAGTACTTC
V: TRBV12-3/TRBV12-4; size: .; D: .; J: TRBJ1-5; CDR3: CASSRRGPQHF; DNA: TGTGCCAGCAGTAGGAGGGGGCCCCAGCATTTT
V: TRBV18; size: .; D: TRBD2; J: TRBJ2-4; CDR3: CASPRGENIQYF; DNA: TGTGCCAGCCCCCGGGGGGAAAACATTCAGTACTTC
V: TRBV5-4; size: once; D: TRBD1; J: TRBJ1-1; CDR3: CASSLTGRVNTEAFF; DNA: TGTGCCAGCAGCCTGACAGGGCGGGTGAACACTGAAGCTTTCTTT
V: TRBV5-4; size: .; D: TRBD1; J: TRBJ1-2; CDR3: CASSPRTGEGVGYTF; DNA: TGTGCCAGCAGCCCGCGGACAGGGGAGGGAGTAGGCTACACCTTC
V: TRBV18; size: .; D: TRBD1; J: TRBJ2-5; CDR3: CASSPPTGGAQTQYF; DNA: TGTGCCAGCTCACCACCGACAGGGGGCGCGCAGACCCAGTACTTC
V: TRBV27; size: .; D: .; J: TRBJ2-7; CDR3: CASSYVDSSYEQYF; DNA: TGTGCCAGCAGTTATGTGGACAGCTCCTACGAGCAGTACTTC
V: TRBV19; size: few; D: TRBD2; J: TRBJ2-3; CDR3: CASKRRRGSTDTQYF; DNA: TGTGCCAGTAAGAGGCGGCGGGGGAGCACAGATACGCAGTATTTT
V: TRBV12-3/TRBV12-4; size: once; D: TRBD1; J: TRBJ2-7; CDR3: CASSLGQVYEQYF; DNA: TGTGCCAGCAGCCTAGGACAGGTTTACGAGCAGTACTTC
V: TRBV11-2; size: few; D: TRBD1; J: TRBJ1-2; CDR3: CASSLGTGNSNYGYTF; DNA: TGTGCCAGCAGCTTAGGGACAGGGAATTCTAACTATGGCTACACCTTC
V: TRBV25-1; size: .; D: .; J: TRBJ1-4; CDR3: CASSEDSPTNEKLFF; DNA: TGTGCCAGCAGTGAAGACAGCCCAACTAATGAAAAACTGTTTTTT
V: TRBV7-8; size: .; D: TRBD1; J: TRBJ2-7; CDR3: CASSPRTGAYEQYF; DNA: TGTGCCAGCAGCCCAAGGACAGGGGCCTACGAGCAGTACTTC
V: TRBV6-5; size: .; D: TRBD1; J: TRBJ2-7; CDR3: CASSQGQGFTYEQYF; DNA: TGTGCCAGCAGTCAGGGACAGGGTTTTACCTACGAGCAGTACTTC
V: TRBV3-1/TRBV3-2; size: .; D: .; J: TRBJ2-7; CDR3: CASSQALRFYEQYF; DNA: TGTGCCAGCAGCCAAGCTCTGCGTTTTTACGAGCAGTACTTC
V: TRBV7-9; size: .; D: TRBD1; J: TRBJ2-7; CDR3: CASSLAAGGYEQYF; DNA: TGTGCCAGCAGCTTAGCGGCAGGGGGCTACGAGCAGTACTTC
V: TRBV11-2; size: few; D: TRBD2; J: TRBJ2-1; CDR3: CASSYGLAGETSYNEQFF; DNA: TGTGCCAGCAGCTACGGACTAGCGGGAGAGACCTCCTACAATGAGCAGTTCTTC
V: TRBV7-2; size: few; D: .; J: TRBJ2-3; CDR3: CASSFSTDGRGTQYF; DNA: TGTGCCAGCAGCTTTTCGACAGACGGTAGGGGTACGCAGTATTTT
V: TRBV7-8; size: .; D: .; J: TRBJ1-6; CDR3: CASSSGRRDSPLHF; DNA: TGTGCCAGCAGCTCCGGACGGCGGGATTCACCCCTCCACTTT
V: TRBV4-1; size: .; D: .; J: TRBJ1-1; CDR3: CASSQEAGNTEAFF; DNA: TGCGCCAGCAGCCAAGAGGCTGGGAACACTGAAGCTTTCTTT
V: TRBV6-5; size: once; D: .; J: TRBJ1-4; CDR3: CASAGSTNEKLFF; DNA: TGTGCCAGCGCGGGGTCAACTAATGAAAAACTGTTTTTT
V: TRBV3-1/TRBV3-2; size: .; D: TRBD2; J: TRBJ2-7; CDR3: CASRASGGAYEQYF; DNA: TGTGCCAGCAGAGCTAGCGGGGGAGCCTACGAGCAGTACTTC